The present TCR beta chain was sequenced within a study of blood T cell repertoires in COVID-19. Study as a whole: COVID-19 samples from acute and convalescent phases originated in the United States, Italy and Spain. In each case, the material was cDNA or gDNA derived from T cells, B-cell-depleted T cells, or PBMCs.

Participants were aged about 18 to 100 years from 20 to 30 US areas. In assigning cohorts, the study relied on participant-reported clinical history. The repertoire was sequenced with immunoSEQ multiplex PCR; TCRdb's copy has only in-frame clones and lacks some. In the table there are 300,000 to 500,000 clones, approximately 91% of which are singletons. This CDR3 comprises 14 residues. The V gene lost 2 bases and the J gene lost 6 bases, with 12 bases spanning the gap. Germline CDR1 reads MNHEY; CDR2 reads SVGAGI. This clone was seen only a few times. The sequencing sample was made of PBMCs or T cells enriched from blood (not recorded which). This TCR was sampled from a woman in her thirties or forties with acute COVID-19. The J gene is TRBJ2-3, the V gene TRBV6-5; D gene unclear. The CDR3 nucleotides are TGTGCCAGCAGTTACCGGTTGGCGGCGGATACGCAGTATTTT. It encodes CASSYRLAADTQYF.